A selection of T cell receptor beta chains follows, all from one sample in a study of cytomegalovirus exposure and HLA in healthy donors. Clones were sequenced by immunoSEQ multiplex PCR, and TCRdb holds only the in-frame ones, with some missing. The table lists a few hundred thousand clones, 75% to 85% of them singletons, with about 0.29% in the top ten. Sequencing was performed on PBMCs. Receptors originate from a girl aged 2 to 10 in good health and CMV-seronegative. Each CDR3 is given without its conserved first and last residue. Where a row states a size, it is once, few, many or the class of an expanded clone; other rows omit it.

v_call	clone_size	j_call	cdr3_aa
TRBV29-1	-	TRBJ2-1	SVVGQEGYNEQF
TRBV29-1	-	TRBJ2-5	SVRLAGGETQY
TRBV27	-	TRBJ1-2	ASSDGRPPNYGYT
TRBV30	-	TRBJ2-7	AWSGQGYEQY
TRBV5-4	-	TRBJ2-5	ASSFGLAGGETQY
TRBV6-5	-	TRBJ2-7	ASRGGTRLYYEQY
TRBV6-5	-	TRBJ2-7	ASSYSLTSGTYEQY
TRBV19	-	TRBJ2-1	ASSIDRLDQRYQQF
TRBV21-1	once	TRBJ1-1	ASSAKMTAGQLSYTEAF
TRBV6-5	-	TRBJ2-2	ASSYGRAGGPGELF
TRBV28	-	TRBJ1-2	ATVWGQGVNYGYT
TRBV30	-	TRBJ2-1	AWTSGTNEQF
TRBV27	-	TRBJ2-1	ATQSGGGTYNEQF
TRBV4-1	-	TRBJ1-5	ASSQDPRSNQPQH
TRBV25-1	-	TRBJ2-3	ASPTSTDTQY
TRBV2	-	TRBJ2-2	ASIPGEGTGELF
TRBV9	-	TRBJ1-5	ASSVGQQVNQPQH
TRBV30	-	TRBJ1-1	AWSEFGTGLEAF
TRBV19	few	TRBJ1-5	ASTLSGQGVYSNQPQH
TRBV19	-	TRBJ1-2	ASSIGVGSYGYT
TRBV6-1	-	TRBJ2-1	ASSEDSYNEQF
TRBV4-1	-	TRBJ1-2	ASSPIVSGAYYGYT
TRBV7-6	-	TRBJ2-7	ASSPSGLASPPHEQY
TRBV29-1	-	TRBJ2-7	SATSGSYEQY
TRBV27	-	TRBJ1-2	ASSLLAGTGVDGYT
TRBV27	-	TRBJ1-6	ASSLWGAGGPLH